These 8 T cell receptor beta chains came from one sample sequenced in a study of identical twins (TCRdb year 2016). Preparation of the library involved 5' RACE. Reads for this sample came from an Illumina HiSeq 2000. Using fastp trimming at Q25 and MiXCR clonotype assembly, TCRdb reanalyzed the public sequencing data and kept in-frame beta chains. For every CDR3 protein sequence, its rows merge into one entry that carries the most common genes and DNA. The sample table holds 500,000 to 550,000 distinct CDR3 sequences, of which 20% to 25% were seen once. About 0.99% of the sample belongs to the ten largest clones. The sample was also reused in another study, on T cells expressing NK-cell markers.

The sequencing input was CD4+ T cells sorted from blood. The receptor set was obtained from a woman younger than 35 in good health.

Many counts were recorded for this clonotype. The CDR3 DNA reads as TGCAGCGTTGCCCCAGGGTGGACCACAGATACGCAGTATTTT. It yields the protein CSVAPGWTTDTQYF. This chain links TRBV29-1 with TRBJ2-3; D is possibly TRBD1 (5 bases). Deletions cut 4 bases from V and 2 bases from J, with 13 bases between. The CDR3 totals 14 residues. CDR1 and CDR2 (germline): SQVTM, ANQGSEA.

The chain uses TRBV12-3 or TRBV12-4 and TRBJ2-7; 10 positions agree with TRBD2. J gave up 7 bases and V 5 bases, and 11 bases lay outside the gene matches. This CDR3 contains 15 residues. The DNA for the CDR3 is TGTGCCAGCAGTAGTCAGCGGGAGGGCCCGGGAGAGCAGTACTTC. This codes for CASSSQREGPGEQYF.

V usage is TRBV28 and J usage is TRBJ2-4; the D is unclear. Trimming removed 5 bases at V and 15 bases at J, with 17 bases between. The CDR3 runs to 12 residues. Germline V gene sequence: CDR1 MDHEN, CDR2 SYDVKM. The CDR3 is CASSQISKSPYF. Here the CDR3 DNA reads TGTGCCAGCAGTCAGATCTCAAAAAGCCCGTACTTC.

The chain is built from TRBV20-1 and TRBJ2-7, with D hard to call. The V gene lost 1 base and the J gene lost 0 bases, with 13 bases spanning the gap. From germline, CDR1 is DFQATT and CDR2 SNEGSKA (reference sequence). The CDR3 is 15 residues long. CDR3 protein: CSARAPGRSSYEQYF. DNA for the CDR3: TGCAGTGCTAGAGCGCCGGGCCGGAGCTCCTACGAGCAGTACTTC.

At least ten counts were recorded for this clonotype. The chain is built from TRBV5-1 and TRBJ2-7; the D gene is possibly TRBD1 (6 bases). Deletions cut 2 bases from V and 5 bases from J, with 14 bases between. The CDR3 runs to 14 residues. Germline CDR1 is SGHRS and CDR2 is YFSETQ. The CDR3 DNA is TGCGCCAGCAGCTTAGGGGGAATTAAGGACGAGCAGTACTTC. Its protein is CASSLGGIKDEQYF.

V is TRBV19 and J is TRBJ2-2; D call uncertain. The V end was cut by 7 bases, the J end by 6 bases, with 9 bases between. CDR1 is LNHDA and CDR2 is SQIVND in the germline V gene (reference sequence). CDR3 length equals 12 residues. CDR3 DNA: TGTGCCAGTAACTTTGGGGCCGGGGAGCTGTTTTTT. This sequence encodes CASNFGAGELFF.

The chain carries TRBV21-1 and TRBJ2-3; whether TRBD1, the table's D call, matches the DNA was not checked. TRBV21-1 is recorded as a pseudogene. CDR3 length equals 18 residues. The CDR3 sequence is CASSKDRGCGMGTDTQYF. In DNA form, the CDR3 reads TGTGCCAGCAGCAAAGACAGGGGGTGCGGTATGGGGACAGATACGCAGTATTTT.

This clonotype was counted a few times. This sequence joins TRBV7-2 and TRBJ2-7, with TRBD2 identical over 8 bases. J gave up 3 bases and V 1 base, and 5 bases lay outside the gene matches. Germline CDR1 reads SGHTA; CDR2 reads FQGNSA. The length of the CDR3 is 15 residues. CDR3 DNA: TGTGCCAGCAGCTTAGACCTAGCGGGTTACTACGAGCAGTACTTC. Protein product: CASSLDLAGYYEQYF.